The entry that follows covers one T cell receptor beta chain sequence. This sample was taken from a study of blood T cell repertoires in COVID-19. Background on the study: The United States, Italy and Spain supplied acute and convalescent COVID-19 samples. Sources were T cells, B-cell-depleted T cells, or PBMCs; the material itself was cDNA or gDNA.

In the original workflow: Nucleated cell number was recorded as an estimate derived from reference gene primer amplification. Only in-frame clones appear in the TCRdb table, and some are missing; sequencing was by immunoSEQ multiplex PCR. That table supplies the V and J calls and clone size; D and trimming were determined from the DNA. The table shows under 100,000 clones, with roughly 89% occurring only once. With V trimmed by 10 bases and J by 7 bases, 8 bases remained unmatched. Germline loops: CDR1 ENHRY, CDR2 SYGVKD. This CDR3 contains 14 residues. This chain uses TRBV10-3 with TRBJ2-1; the match to TRBD2 covers 12 bases. Sequencing was carried out using peripheral blood. This sequence was found in a woman aged 65 to 85 with acute or convalescent COVID-19. The CDR3 region is CATVGTSGGNEQFF. In nucleotides, the CDR3 is TGTGCCACCGTAGGCACTAGCGGGGGGAATGAGCAGTTCTTC.